The 30 T cell receptor beta chains below come from one sample, sequenced in a study of T cell responses to AZD1222 COVID-19 vaccine. Data came from immunoSEQ multiplex PCR; TCRdb stores just in-frame clones and leaves some out. The sample includes 96,000 or so clones, 90% of them seen just once. The sequenced sample was peripheral blood, obtained on day 0 of AZD1222 vaccination. These receptors came from an adult in good health.

This chain joins TRBV6-6 and TRBJ1-1, with a possible D match to TRBD1 (5 bases). Trimming shortened V by 7 bases and J by 3 bases, and 6 bases separated the two germline ends. Looked up from germline, CDR1 is MNHNY and CDR2 is SVGAGI (reference sequence). The length of the CDR3 is 11 residues. CDR3 DNA: TGTGCCAGCAAAGGGGACACTGAAGCTTTCTTT. This codes for CASKGDTEAFF.

The chain is built from TRBV6-6 and TRBJ2-7, with TRBD2 as a possible D gene (6 bases). CDR1 is MNHNY, CDR2 SVGAGI, per germline (reference sequence). V was shortened by 2 bases and J by 0 bases, with 14 bases between the two germline ends. This CDR3 spans 16 amino acids. CDR3 DNA: TGTGCCAGCAGTTACCTCTCTAGCGCTTTCTCCTACGAGCAGTACTTC. Amino acids: CASSYLSSAFSYEQYF.

This clone occurred once. The chain couples TRBV19 to TRBJ2-1; D gene uncertain. Trimming took off 5 bases at V and 0 bases at J, with 5 bases between the two ends. Germline CDR1 reads LNHDA; CDR2 reads SQIVND (reference sequence). CDR3 length equals 13 residues. CDR3 coding DNA: TGTGCCAGTAGTGTAAACTCCTACAATGAGCAGTTCTTC. Translation gives CASSVNSYNEQFF.

This chain uses TRBV10-3 with TRBJ1-1; D unresolved. CDR3 size: 16 residues. Germline V CDR1 and CDR2: ENHRY, SYGVKD. V gave up 0 bases and J gave up 4 bases, with 15 bases separating them. CDR3 loop: CAISESTLRGGTEAFF. The CDR3 coding sequence is TGTGCCATCAGTGAGTCGACTCTGCGGGGAGGCACTGAAGCTTTCTTT.

The chain couples TRBV7-6 to TRBJ2-2; 10 bases line up with TRBD1. V lost 5 bases to trimming and J lost 7 bases; unmatched junction nucleotides: 7. The CDR3 is 15 amino acids. Germline V gives CDR1 SGHVS, CDR2 FNYEAQ. CDR3 sequence: CASSNDRGQNGELFF. In DNA, the CDR3 is TGTGCCAGCAGCAACGACAGGGGGCAAAACGGGGAGCTGTTTTTT.

V is TRBV10-3 and J is TRBJ1-3, with unresolved D. Trimming took off 3 bases at V and 0 bases at J, with 12 bases between the two ends. The CDR3 extends over 16 amino acids. The germline gives CDR1 ENHRY, CDR2 SYGVKD. The CDR3 sequence is CAISDPSGGSGNTIYF. Here the CDR3 DNA reads TGTGCCATCAGTGACCCCTCAGGAGGCTCTGGAAACACCATATATTTT.

This chain links TRBV9 with TRBJ2-7; no definite D call. Trimming left V 0 bases short and J 3 bases short, with 16 bases between. The germline V gene encodes CDR1 SGDLS and CDR2 YYNGEE. The CDR3 length is 16 residues. This chain's CDR3 is CASSVEKTARVYEQYF. CDR3 nucleotide sequence: TGTGCCAGCAGCGTAGAAAAAACAGCAAGGGTCTACGAGCAGTACTTC.

The chain has TRBV5-1 and TRBJ1-4, with TRBD1 as a possible D gene (5 bases). The CDR3 has 13 amino acids. Trimming left V 5 bases short and J 7 bases short, with 12 bases between. The germline V gene has CDR1 SGHRS and CDR2 YFSETQ. The DNA of the CDR3 is TGCGCCAGCAGTAGGGGCCAAGGTGAAAAACTGTTTTTT. It is translated as CASSRGQGEKLFF. The full variable domain, completed using reference TRBV5-1 and TRBJ1-4, is KAGVTQTPRYLIKTRGQQVTLSCSPISGHRSVSWYQQTPGQGLQFLFEYFSETQRNKGNFPGRFSGRQFSNSRSEMNVSTLELGDSALYLCASSRGQGEKLFFGSGTQLSVL.

This chain joins TRBV5-1 and TRBJ2-3; 14 bases fit TRBD2. With V trimmed by 0 bases and J by 5 bases, 2 bases remained unmatched. Germline lookup yields CDR1 SGHRS and CDR2 YFSETQ. This CDR3 spans 16 amino acids. CDR3: CASSLGLAGGEDTQYF. DNA of the CDR3: TGCGCCAGCAGCTTGGGACTAGCGGGAGGGGAAGATACGCAGTATTTT.

This clone was picked up one time. The chain recombines TRBV28 with TRBJ2-2; 10 positions agree with TRBD1. The junction had 2 bases not matched to a gene; V was cut back by 4 bases and J by 6 bases. Germline V lookup: CDR1 MDHEN, CDR2 SYDVKM. The length of the CDR3 is 14 residues. The DNA for the CDR3 is TGTGCCAGCAGTTCCGGGACAGGGGCCGGGGAGCTGTTTTTT. It codes for CASSSGTGAGELFF.

This clone was seen once. The chain recombines TRBV21-1 with TRBJ2-1; the DNA was not compared with TRBD2, the D call given in the table. TRBV21-1 is classified as a pseudogene. The CDR3 is 16 residues long. The CDR3 is CASSKSPESSYNEQFF. The CDR3 DNA sequence: TGTGCCAGCAGCAAATCACCGGAGAGCTCCTACAATGAGCAGTTCTTC.

The J gene is TRBJ2-7, the V gene TRBV7-8; no clear D. Trimming cost V 8 bases and J 1 base, with 21 bases left between them. The germline V gene encodes CDR1 SGHVS and CDR2 FQNEAQ. The CDR3 spans 16 residues. CDR3 bases: TGTGCCAGCGGAAACCCCCGTAGGCAGACGTCCTACGAGCAGTACTTC. Translating it yields CASGNPRRQTSYEQYF. The variable domain in full, completed from reference TRBV7-8 and TRBJ2-7, reads GAGVSQSPRYKVAKRGQDVALRCDPISGHVSLFWYQQALGQGPEFLTYFQNEAQLDKSGLPSDRFFAERPEGSVSTLKIQRTQQEDSAVYLCASGNPRRQTSYEQYFGPGTRLTVT.

This chain uses TRBV28 with TRBJ1-2, with 10 bases matching TRBD1. The germline gives CDR1 MDHEN, CDR2 SYDVKM. V trimming: 8 bases; J trimming: 2 bases; junction bases outside the gene matches: 5. This CDR3 is built from 14 residues. The CDR3 DNA reads as TGTGCCAGCCGCAGACAGGGGGCCAACTATGGCTACACCTTC. Translated: CASRRQGANYGYTF.

The V and J genes are TRBV12-5 and TRBJ1-5; TRBD1 aligns across 11 bases. The CDR3 totals 19 residues. Germline CDR1 is LGHNT and CDR2 is FRNRAP. With 1 base clipped from V and 1 base from J, the junction kept 9 bases outside the gene matches. The CDR3 loop reads CASGLARRTGGGSNQPQHF. The CDR3 bases are TGTGCTAGTGGTTTGGCCCGGAGGACAGGGGGCGGGAGCAATCAGCCCCAGCATTTT. Full variable domain (rest looked up from reference TRBV12-5 and TRBJ1-5): DARVTQTPRHKVTEMGQEVTMRCQPILGHNTVFWYRQTMMQGLELLAYFRNRAPLDDSGMPKDRFSAEMPDATLATLKIQPSEPRDSAVYFCASGLARRTGGGSNQPQHFGDGTRLSIL.

V is TRBV5-1 and J is TRBJ2-7, with TRBD2 matching 7 bases. This CDR3 spans 14 amino acids. With 4 bases clipped from V and 8 bases from J, the junction kept 12 bases outside the gene matches. Germline assignment: CDR1 SGHRS and CDR2 YFSETQ. This chain's CDR3 is CASSTGRADVKQYF. The CDR3 DNA reads as TGCGCCAGCAGCACGGGGAGGGCGGACGTTAAGCAGTACTTC.

J is TRBJ1-2 and V is TRBV5-6; TRBD1 might be the D (6 bases). Per the germline V gene, CDR1 is SGHDT and CDR2 is YYEEEE. Trimming cost V 4 bases and J 3 bases, with 22 bases left between them. The CDR3 runs to 17 residues. The CDR3 DNA follows: TGTGCCAGCAGCGCTGGCTTCGATGTACAGGGAGACTATGGCTACACCTTC. This translates into CASSAGFDVQGDYGYTF.

The chain joins TRBV29-1 to TRBJ2-1; 8 positions agree with TRBD2. The CDR3 spans 11 residues. Trimming took 7 bases from V and 7 from J; bases not matched to a gene: 3. From germline, CDR1 is SQVTM and CDR2 ANQGSEA. The CDR3 loop is CSAGLANEQFF. The CDR3 bases are TGCAGCGCAGGACTAGCAAATGAGCAGTTCTTC.

The rearrangement joins TRBV18 to TRBJ2-7, with 12 bases identical to TRBD2. The germline V gene encodes CDR1 KGHSH and CDR2 LQKENI. CDR3 length equals 14 residues. J lost 3 bases, V lost 6 bases, and 3 bases had no gene match. The CDR3 DNA sequence: TGTGCCAGCTCCTCGACTAGCGGGGGCTACGAGCAGTACTTC. Translated, it gives CASSSTSGGYEQYF.

The chain couples TRBV29-1 to TRBJ2-1, with D possibly being TRBD2 (6 bases). This CDR3 region has 13 residues. The germline CDR1 and CDR2 sequences are SQVTM and ANQGSEA. The CDR3 bases are TGCAGTGCGGGACCCCTCTCCTACAATGAGCAGTTCTTC. This sequence encodes CSAGPLSYNEQFF.

The genes are TRBV11-3 and TRBJ2-1; 7 nucleotides match TRBD2. After removal of 3 bases from V and 6 bases from J, the junction contained 8 bases not matched to a gene. The length of the CDR3 is 15 residues. Germline V gene data show CDR1 as SGHNT and CDR2 as YENEEA. The CDR3 sequence: CASSFSGGSGNEQFF. The CDR3 DNA is TGTGCCAGCAGCTTTTCAGGCGGGAGCGGCAATGAGCAGTTCTTC.

The chain recombines TRBV5-1 with TRBJ2-5; 10 bases are shared with TRBD1. V trimming: 4 bases; J trimming: 4 bases; junction bases outside the gene matches: 4. CDR3 length equals 14 residues. The germline gives CDR1 SGHRS, CDR2 YFSETQ. CDR3 in amino acids: CASSRQGAGETQYF. CDR3 coding DNA: TGCGCCAGCAGCCGACAGGGGGCTGGAGAGACCCAGTACTTC.

V and J are TRBV9 and TRBJ2-1; 16 bases agree with TRBD2. This CDR3 comprises 16 residues. V lost 1 base and J lost 8; bases outside the gene matches: 3. The germline gives CDR1 SGDLS, CDR2 YYNGEE. CDR3 loop: CASSVTGTSGRDEQFF. The CDR3 nucleotides are TGTGCCAGCAGCGTAACCGGGACTAGCGGGAGGGATGAGCAGTTCTTC.

The rearrangement links TRBV18 to TRBJ2-6, with D unclear. CDR3 length: 14 residues. Trimming took off 2 bases at V and 0 bases at J, with 2 bases between the two ends. Germline values: CDR1 KGHSH, CDR2 LQKENI. The CDR3, as DNA: TGTGCCAGCTCACCAGACTCTGGGGCCAACGTCCTGACTTTC. Protein product: CASSPDSGANVLTF.

J is TRBJ2-4 and V is TRBV28; 7 nucleotides agree with TRBD1. This CDR3 has 15 amino acids. Germline CDR1 MDHEN, CDR2 SYDVKM. Trimming at V came to 5 bases and at J to 2 bases, leaving 6 bases not matched to a gene. Here the CDR3 reads CASSPTGNTKNIQYF. The DNA of the CDR3 is TGTGCCAGCAGTCCGACAGGGAACACCAAAAACATTCAGTACTTC.

The chain employs TRBV27 and TRBJ2-3, with TRBD2 identical over 12 bases. From germline, CDR1 is MNHEY and CDR2 SMNVEV (reference sequence). The CDR3 extends over 17 amino acids. J gave up 5 bases and V 4 bases, and 10 bases lay outside the gene matches. The CDR3 reads CASSSPSSGRAVDTQYF. CDR3 nucleotide sequence: TGTGCCAGCAGTTCTCCTTCTAGCGGGAGGGCTGTAGATACGCAGTATTTT.

This chain joins TRBV4-3 and TRBJ2-5, with 14 positions matching TRBD2. This CDR3 comprises 16 residues. J lost 6 bases, V lost 2 bases, and 5 bases had no gene match. Per the germline V gene, CDR1 is LGHNA and CDR2 is YSLEER. CDR3 amino acids: CASSQTTSGRAQTQYF. Here the CDR3 DNA reads TGCGCCAGCAGCCAAACGACTAGCGGGAGGGCCCAGACCCAGTACTTC.

The chain uses TRBV30 and TRBJ1-4; D may be TRBD1 (6 bases). The length of the CDR3 is 14 residues. The germline V gene has CDR1 GTSNPN and CDR2 SVGIG (reference sequence). V was cut by 3 bases and J by 7 bases, with 15 bases left in between. CDR3: CAWRAGQGFEKLFF. The DNA for the CDR3 is TGTGCCTGGAGGGCAGGTCAGGGGTTTGAAAAACTGTTTTTT.

This chain links TRBV7-2 with TRBJ2-7; 15 bases line up with TRBD2. Germline loops: CDR1 SGHTA, CDR2 FQGNSA. V dropped 3 bases and J dropped 5; count of bases not matched to a gene: 5. The CDR3 has 16 residues. CDR3 sequence: CASSFGLAGGEDEQYF. DNA for the CDR3: TGTGCCAGCAGCTTCGGACTAGCGGGAGGGGAGGACGAGCAGTACTTC.

The chain carries TRBV4-1 and TRBJ2-1, with D possibly being TRBD2 (6 bases). This CDR3 is built from 14 residues. Germline V gives CDR1 MGHRA, CDR2 YSYEKL. Trimming took 4 bases from V and 9 from J, leaving 16 bases between them. The CDR3 nucleotides are TGCGCCAGCAGCCCCCCCGCGGGACTGTCTGAGCAGTTCTTC. As protein: CASSPPAGLSEQFF.

V gene TRBV28 combines with J gene TRBJ2-3; no clear D gene. The V gene's germline CDR1 is MDHEN and CDR2 SYDVKM. Trimming cost V 8 bases and J 1 base, with 7 bases left between them. This CDR3 has 12 residues. CDR3 DNA: TGTGCCAGCGCTTCGGGCACAGATACGCAGTATTTT. Amino acid sequence: CASASGTDTQYF.